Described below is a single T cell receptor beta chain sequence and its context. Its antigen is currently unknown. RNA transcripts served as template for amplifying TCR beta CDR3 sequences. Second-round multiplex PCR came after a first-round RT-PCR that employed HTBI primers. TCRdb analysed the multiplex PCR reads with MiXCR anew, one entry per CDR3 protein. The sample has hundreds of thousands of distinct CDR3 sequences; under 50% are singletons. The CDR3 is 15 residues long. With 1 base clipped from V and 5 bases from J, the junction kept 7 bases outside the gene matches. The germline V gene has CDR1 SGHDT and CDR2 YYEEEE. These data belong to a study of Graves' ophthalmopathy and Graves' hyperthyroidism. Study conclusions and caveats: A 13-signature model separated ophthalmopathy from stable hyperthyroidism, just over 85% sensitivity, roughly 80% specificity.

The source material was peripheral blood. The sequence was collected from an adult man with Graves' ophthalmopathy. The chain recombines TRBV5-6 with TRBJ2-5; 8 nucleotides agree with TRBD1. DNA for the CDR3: TGTGCCAGCAGCTTGCAAGGGACAGGTGGGGAGACCCAGTACTTC. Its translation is CASSLQGTGGETQYF. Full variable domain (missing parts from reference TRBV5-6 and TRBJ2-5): DAGVTQSPTHLIKTRGQQVTLRCSPKSGHDTVSWYQQALGQGPQFIFQYYEEEERQRGNFPDRFSGHQFPNYSSELNVNALLLGDSALYLCASSLQGTGGETQYFGPGTRLLVL.